This T cell receptor (beta chain) appears in the sequencing data of a study of Ad26.COV2.S vaccination and SARS-CoV-2 variants. Overall study results and limits: Total T cell responses were possibly underestimated by TCR breadth and depth analyses. Reported findings describe substantial breadth in spike-specific CD8+ and CD4+ T cell responses following vaccination.

Assay: immunoSEQ multiplex PCR; the TCRdb copy retains only in-frame clones and omits some. The sample lists 150,000 to 200,000 clones; around 88% were seen once. To note about this clone: Its antigen is undetermined.

The CDR3 is made up of 13 amino acids. Germline V CDR1 and CDR2: SQVTM, ANQGSEA. Deletions cut 0 bases from V and 7 bases from J, with 12 bases between. The J gene is TRBJ2-5, the V gene TRBV29-1, with D possibly called TRBD1 or TRBD2 (5 bases each). The receptor's source is a human donor who had recovered from COVID-19. Sequenced here: peripheral blood, sampled after recovery from COVID-19. The CDR3 DNA sequence: TGCAGCGTTGAAGAGGGCCTGAGGGGGACCCAGTACTTC. Encoded protein: CSVEEGLRGTQYF. Together with reference TRBV29-1 and TRBJ2-5, the CDR3 gives the full variable domain: SAVISQKPSRDICQRGTSLTIQCQVDSQVTMMFWYRQQPGQSLTLIATANQGSEATYESGFVIDKFPISRPNLTFSTLTVSNMSPEDSSIYLCSVEEGLRGTQYFGPGTRLLVL.